Given below is one T cell receptor beta chain in context. The table lists this clonotype with a few counts. The specificity of this receptor is unknown. Per-nucleotide qualities are absent, and no much larger clonotype sits a single base away. The CDR3 sequence holds 12 residues, the cysteine and phenylalanine included. Only CDR3 DNA remains: 36 bases, in frame from the first base. CDR1 is given as MNHEY and CDR2 as SMNVEV, both from the germline V gene (reference sequence). V gives up 5 bases and J gives up 13 bases, and the segment between their germline ends measures 12 bases. Genomic DNA served as template for TCR beta VDJ combination and CDR3 sequence profiling. TCR repertoire sequencing was run on an Illumina HiSeq 2000. Under the source paper's analysis protocol: TRBV/TRBJ rearrangement plots, CDR3 size and DJ length profiles, and Simpson's diversity index were used to assess repertoires. The most abundant DNA sequence in the deep sequencing data was defined as the immunodominant clone. CDR3 amino acid sequences were checked for sharing across subjects and were also compared against the VDJdb database and published repertoires. Clones were called with MiXCR by TCRdb after fastp trimmed the public reads at Q25, and only in-frame beta chains were retained. Under each unique CDR3 protein, matching rows form one entry showing the most common genes and DNA. Clone size and V and J calls follow TCRdb, not the original study. The sample includes approximately 190,000 distinct CDR3 sequences, with approximately 50% observed a single time. The ten largest make up approximately 9.7% of the sample.

Patients chosen for sequencing had shown expansion of CD8+CD57+ cells by flow cytometry. Every patient had severe acquired aplastic anemia, diagnosed using the International Study of Aplastic Anemia and Agranulocytosis and Camitta criteria. No patient had received any therapy when blood was sampled. TCR repertoires of sorted CD4+ and CD8+ blood T cells from severe aplastic anemia patients and healthy subjects were deep-sequenced in the study. Patients were enrolled in the USA under clinicaltrials.gov protocols 00001620, 01623167, 00001397, 00071045, 00081523 and 00961064. Ficoll-Paque density gradient centrifugation was used to isolate peripheral blood mononuclear cells. CD4+ and CD8+ T cells were sorted by FACS or magnetic beads before DNA extraction. The data stem from a study of CD8+CD57+ T cells in acquired aplastic anemia (dated by TCRdb to 2017 to 2018). Concerning the study at large: On average, sorted CD4+ and CD8+ cells yielded about 3 ug of extracted DNA, with a range of 0.2 to 27.4 ug. CD8+CD57+ expansion was defined as a frequency above the mean frequency observed in healthy subjects.

The paper as a whole reports these results and caveats: CD8+ Simpson's diversity did not differ significantly between patients and healthy controls (P=0.060). Roughly 29 CD8+ CDR3 sequences were found in both patients and controls but appeared to be highly expressed in patients and within the immunodominant clones of the patients.

The specimen sequenced was sorted CD4+, CD8+, or CD8+CD57+ T cells (not recorded which) from PBMCs. This clonotype was sampled from a human donor with aplastic anemia. The V gene is TRBV27 and the J gene is TRBJ1-6, with the D segment identity uncertain. The DNA sequence reads TGTGCCAGCAGTCCTAGAACCTGGCCCCTCCACTTT. Its product reads: CASSPRTWPLHF.